The 4 T cell receptor beta chains below all came from one sample that was sequenced in a study of blood T cell repertoires in COVID-19. Assay used: immunoSEQ multiplex PCR; TCRdb lists only in-frame clones, some missing. This sample has around 470,000 clones; 89% occur once, and the top ten carry roughly 1%. Sequencing was carried out using peripheral blood. The receptor source for this set is a man aged 18-30 years with COVID-19, enrolled during active disease.

The chain joins TRBV7-9 to TRBJ2-2; TRBD2 aligns across 9 bases. This CDR3 region has 17 residues. Germline V CDR1 and CDR2: SEHNR, FQNEAQ (reference sequence). The V segment lost 5 bases and the J segment 0 bases; nucleotides outside the gene matches: 7. The CDR3 DNA reads as TGTGCCAGCAGCCCAACCCTAGCGGGGCCGAACACCGGGGAGCTGTTTTTT. It codes for CASSPTLAGPNTGELFF.

This chain joins TRBV6-5 and TRBJ2-3; 13 bases fit TRBD2. CDR1 and CDR2 (germline): MNHEY, SVGAGI. The CDR3 length is 15 residues. J lost 7 bases, V lost 6 bases, and 7 bases had no gene match. In DNA, the CDR3 is TGTGCCAGCAGAGGGACTAGCGGGGAGGTAAATACGCAGTATTTT. This codes for CASRGTSGEVNTQYF.

The chain links TRBV6-5 to TRBJ2-7; 8 bases agree with TRBD2. The V gene end was trimmed by 7 bases and the J gene end by 3 bases; junction bases not matched to a gene: 5. The germline V gene encodes CDR1 MNHEY and CDR2 SVGAGI. CDR3 size: 13 residues. CDR3 coding DNA: TGTGCCAGCACACTAGCGGACTACTACGAGCAGTACTTC. Translation gives CASTLADYYEQYF.

The V and J genes are TRBV6-5 and TRBJ2-1, with TRBD2 identical over 8 bases. The CDR3 consists of 15 residues. The germline V gene has CDR1 MNHEY and CDR2 SVGAGI. V lost 6 bases, J lost 5 bases, and 9 bases stayed unmatched. The CDR3 region has the DNA TGTGCCAGCAGAGCTAAACTAGCGGTACACAATGAGCAGTTCTTC. Its translation: CASRAKLAVHNEQFF.